The source of this T cell receptor beta chain is a study of beta chain features in type 1 diabetes. Study results and caveats: Shorter TCRB CDR3s, moderately but significantly so, marked every one of the four CD4+ subsets in Type 1 diabetes patients. More deletions and fewer insertions at VDJ junctions were found in patients with type 1 diabetes.

CD45RO/CCR7/CD25/CD127/CD95/CD27 separated CD4+ naive, central memory, regulatory and stem cell-like memory cells by sorting. This clone was detected only a few times. Its cognate antigen is unknown. Expressed TCRB transcripts were sequenced because the isolated RNA had all been reverse transcribed beforehand. This table comes from immunoSEQ multiplex PCR, and its TCRdb copy is limited to in-frame clones, with some not included. The sample has about 180,000 clones; approximately 8.1% are singletons. J was trimmed by 3 bases and V by 4 bases; bases with no gene match: 2. Germline CDR1 is SGHRS and CDR2 is YFSETQ. This CDR3 spans 13 amino acids.

The rearrangement joins TRBV5-1 to TRBJ1-2; the match to TRBD1 covers 8 bases. This TCR was recovered from a woman between 40 and 55 years old with type 1 diabetes. Sequenced input: central memory CD4+ T cells from blood. The CDR3 DNA reads TGCGCCAGCAGCCAGGGACAGGACTATGGCTACACCTTC. Residues: CASSQGQDYGYTF. Together with reference TRBV5-1 and TRBJ1-2, the CDR3 gives the full variable domain: KAGVTQTPRYLIKTRGQQVTLSCSPISGHRSVSWYQQTPGQGLQFLFEYFSETQRNKGNFPGRFSGRQFSNSRSEMNVSTLELGDSALYLCASSQGQDYGYTFGSGTRLTVV.